The entry below describes one T cell receptor (beta chain). Its antigen remains unidentified. The data derive from a study of glioma-infiltrating T cells after dendritic cell vaccination. About the study: Dendritic cells derived from monocytes and pulsed with autologous tumor lysate formed the vaccine. Study-wide results and caveats: Complete blood and tumor specimen sets were limited to few patients.

Blood PBMC samples: pre-vaccination, two weeks post third vaccination, and at tumor progression. Assay: immunoSEQ multiplex PCR; the TCRdb copy retains only in-frame clones and omits some. The table includes 95,000 or so clones, more than 75% detected once. The CDR3 runs 12 residues. The V gene lost 3 bases and the J gene lost 5 bases, with 7 bases spanning the gap. CDR1 is SGHNT and CDR2 is YYREEE in the germline V gene (reference sequence). This chain uses TRBV5-4 with TRBJ2-3; D is unclear. The material was blood, obtained before dendritic cell vaccination. This receptor was identified in a human donor with glioblastoma. Written as DNA, the CDR3 is TGTGCCAGCAGCTCCTATTTAGATACGCAGTATTTT. Translation: CASSSYLDTQYF.